The 27 T cell receptor beta chains reported below all come from one sample, sequenced in a study of T cell changes during pregnancy in multiple sclerosis. The protocol was immunoSEQ multiplex PCR, while the TCRdb copy is restricted to in-frame clones and leaves out a portion. The data hold around 80,000 clones, with roughly 95% observed a single time. Material: peripheral blood, obtained in the second trimester of pregnancy. All receptors derive from a female donor with multiple sclerosis, enrolled in a pregnancy study.

The V gene is TRBV5-4, the J gene TRBJ1-1, with 10 nucleotides matching TRBD1. Per germline, CDR1 SGHNT and CDR2 YYREEE (reference sequence). V trimming: 0 bases; J trimming: 1 base; junction bases outside the gene matches: 3. The CDR3 sequence is 16 residues long. CDR3 in amino acids: CASSLERDRGNTEAFF. The CDR3 coding sequence is TGTGCCAGCAGCTTGGAAAGGGACAGGGGGAACACTGAAGCTTTCTTT.

The V gene is TRBV4-2, the J gene TRBJ1-2, with D perhaps matching TRBD1 (5 bases). V was trimmed by 2 bases and J by 4 bases, leaving 14 bases between them. Germline values: CDR1 LGHNA, CDR2 YNFKEQ. The CDR3 is 15 residues long. CDR3: CASSQPRGEGYGYTF. DNA of the CDR3: TGTGCCAGCAGCCAACCTAGGGGTGAAGGCTATGGCTACACCTTC.

The chain uses TRBV29-1 and TRBJ2-1; 10 nucleotides align to TRBD2. The junction had 3 bases not matched to a gene; V was cut back by 3 bases and J by 4 bases. CDR1 is SQVTM and CDR2 is ANQGSEA in the germline V gene. The length of the CDR3 is 14 residues. CDR3 DNA sequence: TGCAGCGTTGAGGCTAGCGGGAGTTACAATGAGCAGTTCTTC. Translated: CSVEASGSYNEQFF.

The DNA of the CDR3 is TGTGCCAGCAGCTTAACAGCGGGAGCAACCCCCTACAATGAGCAGTTCTTC. This gives the protein CASSLTAGATPYNEQFF. The chain is built from TRBV11-2 and TRBJ2-1; 8 nucleotides agree with TRBD2. In germline, CDR1 is SGHAT, CDR2 FQNNGV. V shed 2 bases, J shed 2 bases, and the junction held 8 bases outside the gene matches. The CDR3 contains 17 residues.

The rearrangement uses TRBV4-1 and TRBJ1-2; maybe TRBD1 (6 bases). V lost 1 base and J lost 5, with 11 bases in between. This CDR3 has 14 amino acids. Germline values: CDR1 MGHRA, CDR2 YSYEKL. CDR3 coding DNA: TGCGCCAGCAGCCAAGGTCGGACAGCTTATGGCTACACCTTC. Its translation is CASSQGRTAYGYTF.

The rearrangement uses TRBV4-1 and TRBJ1-2, with D uncertain. There are 15 residues in the CDR3. The ends were cut back, 4 bases at V and 0 bases at J, with 12 bases in the middle. Germline CDR1 MGHRA, CDR2 YSYEKL. The CDR3 coding sequence is TGCGCCAGCAGCCCGCGGTCCGGAACTAACTATGGCTACACCTTC. This encodes CASSPRSGTNYGYTF.

The chain joins TRBV27 to TRBJ2-1, with 9 nucleotides matching TRBD2. The CDR3 has 14 residues. Trimming removed 4 bases from V and 4 bases from J; junction bases left unmatched: 2. Per germline, CDR1 MNHEY and CDR2 SMNVEV (reference sequence). The DNA for the CDR3 is TGTGCCAGCAGTTCGGGACTAGCTTACAATGAGCAGTTCTTC. This codes for CASSSGLAYNEQFF.

This chain links TRBV6-5 with TRBJ2-1; possibly TRBD2 for D (5 bases). CDR3 size: 12 residues. Germline V gene sequence: CDR1 MNHEY, CDR2 SVGAGI. Trimming removed 0 bases at V and 16 bases at J, with 13 bases between. In DNA, the CDR3 is TGTGCCAGCAGTTACTCGAGGGATACCGTCTTCTTC. The encoded protein is CASSYSRDTVFF.

This clone was detected only a few times. The gene calls are TRBV19 and TRBJ1-2, with TRBD1 matching 7 bases. Germline CDR1 LNHDA, CDR2 SQIVND (reference sequence). The V segment lost 6 bases and the J segment 2 bases; nucleotides outside the gene matches: 6. The CDR3 length is 14 residues. The CDR3: CASRPRTGNYGYTF. DNA of the CDR3: TGTGCCAGTAGACCTAGGACAGGAAACTATGGCTACACCTTC. Based on the CDR3 plus reference TRBV19 and TRBJ1-2, the full variable domain is DGGITQSPKYLFRKEGQNVTLSCEQNLNHDAMYWYRQDPGQGLRLIYYSQIVNDFQKGDIAEGYSVSREKKESFPLTVTSAQKNPTAFYLCASRPRTGNYGYTFGSGTRLTVV.

The chain couples TRBV30 to TRBJ2-1; 7 bases are shared with TRBD2. CDR1 and CDR2 (germline): GTSNPN, SVGIG (reference sequence). The V gene end was trimmed by 0 bases and the J gene end by 7 bases; junction bases not matched to a gene: 12. This CDR3 contains 16 residues. In DNA, the CDR3 is TGTGCCTGGAGTGTAAGTCAGCCGGGAGGTATAAATGAGCAGTTCTTC. As protein: CAWSVSQPGGINEQFF.

V gene TRBV11-2 combines with J gene TRBJ2-2; D remains ambiguous. Between the trimmed V and J ends, which lost 5 bases and 3 bases, there was a span of 10 bases. The CDR3 runs to 14 residues. The germline CDR1 and CDR2 sequences are SGHAT and FQNNGV. CDR3 nucleotides: TGTGCCAGCAGCCCACAGTCCTACACCGGGGAGCTGTTTTTT. Its translation is CASSPQSYTGELFF.

The genes are TRBV9 and TRBJ1-4; no clear D. V lost 1 base to trimming and J lost 6 bases, with 10 bases between them. This CDR3 contains 14 residues. Germline V gene sequence: CDR1 SGDLS, CDR2 YYNGEE. CDR3 sequence reads: CASSVWPLDEKLFF. In DNA form, the CDR3 reads TGTGCCAGCAGCGTATGGCCTCTGGATGAAAAACTGTTTTTT.

V is TRBV6-6 and J is TRBJ1-5; tentatively, D is TRBD1 (5 bases). This CDR3 has 14 amino acids. Germline CDR1 MNHNY, CDR2 SVGAGI (reference sequence). Trimming stripped 8 bases from V and 2 bases from J, with 13 bases between. The CDR3 DNA reads TGTGCCAGCGGGTGGGGGGGAGGCAATCAGCCCCAGCATTTT. It translates to CASGWGGGNQPQHF.

The rearrangement links TRBV19 to TRBJ2-2; D is ambiguous. Germline CDR1 reads LNHDA; CDR2 reads SQIVND (reference sequence). Trimming removed 4 bases from V and 4 bases from J, with 13 bases in between. This CDR3 has 15 residues. CDR3 coding DNA: TGTGCCAGTAGTACCCCCCCTAGTTTCACCGGGGAGCTGTTTTTT. Translated: CASSTPPSFTGELFF.

This chain connects TRBV10-3 to TRBJ1-1; 8 bases agree with TRBD1. CDR1 and CDR2 (germline): ENHRY, SYGVKD. The CDR3 length is 13 residues. The CDR3 here is CASRTGSNTEAFF. In DNA, the CDR3 is TGTGCTTCCCGGACAGGGTCGAACACTGAAGCTTTCTTT.

This chain uses TRBV7-2 with TRBJ1-2; D unresolved. This CDR3 contains 14 residues. Germline V gene sequence: CDR1 SGHTA, CDR2 FQGNSA. The V and J ends lost 1 base and 4 bases respectively, with 10 bases between them. The CDR3 DNA follows: TGTGCCAGCAGCTTAGTCGGGGTAGGCTATGGCTACACCTTC. It codes for CASSLVGVGYGYTF.

The genes are TRBV10-2 and TRBJ2-1; 10 bases align to TRBD2. The CDR3 contains 16 residues. J gave up 0 bases and V 6 bases, and 5 bases lay outside the gene matches. The germline V gene has CDR1 WSHSY and CDR2 SAAADI. CDR3 residues: CASRELAGGSYNEQFF. The CDR3 coding sequence is TGCGCCAGCAGGGAATTAGCGGGAGGCTCCTACAATGAGCAGTTCTTC.

The chain is built from TRBV6-5 and TRBJ1-1; perhaps TRBD1 as D (6 bases). The CDR3 is 14 residues long. Germline V gene data show CDR1 as MNHEY and CDR2 as SVGAGI. The V end was cut by 4 bases, the J end by 4 bases, with 13 bases between. The CDR3 is CASSSNRALTEAFF. CDR3 nucleotide sequence: TGTGCCAGCAGTTCCAACAGGGCCCTCACTGAAGCTTTCTTT.

The rearrangement uses TRBV7-3 and TRBJ2-2; tentatively, D is TRBD1 (6 bases). With 6 bases removed from V and 4 bases from J, the gap between germline ends came to 12 bases. CDR1 SGHTA and CDR2 FQGTGA come from the germline V gene. The CDR3 is 14 residues long. The CDR3 loop is CASSPTGTTGELFF. DNA of the CDR3: TGTGCCAGCAGTCCTACAGGGACCACCGGGGAGCTGTTTTTT.

V usage is TRBV5-1 and J usage is TRBJ2-1; TRBD1 is a possible D gene (5 bases). V was trimmed by 5 bases and J by 0 bases, leaving 18 bases between them. The CDR3 is 17 residues long. Germline CDR1 and CDR2: SGHRS and YFSETQ. In DNA, the CDR3 is TGCGCCAGCAGATATAGGGGCGGAGCTAGCTCCTACAATGAGCAGTTCTTC. Its protein product is CASRYRGGASSYNEQFF.

The chain links TRBV5-5 to TRBJ2-2, with a tentative D call TRBD1 (6 bases). Deletions cut 0 bases from V and 5 bases from J, with 8 bases between. The germline V gene has CDR1 SGHKS and CDR2 YYEKEE (reference sequence). This CDR3 comprises 14 residues. The CDR3: CASSLGGRTGELFF. The CDR3 DNA follows: TGTGCCAGCAGCTTGGGGGGGCGGACCGGGGAGCTGTTTTTT.

The rearrangement links TRBV28 to TRBJ2-3; 9 bases line up with TRBD2. Germline V gives CDR1 MDHEN, CDR2 SYDVKM. There are 15 residues in the CDR3. The ends lost 6 bases at V and 0 bases at J; junction bases unmatched: 4. The CDR3 region has the DNA TGTGCCAGCAGGCTACTAGCGGGTAGCACAGATACGCAGTATTTT. Translated: CASRLLAGSTDTQYF.

CDR3 residues: CASSGSDYGYTF. CDR3 nucleotides: TGTGCCAGCAGTGGATCAGACTATGGCTACACCTTC. The rearrangement links TRBV2 to TRBJ1-2; D remains ambiguous. CDR1 and CDR2 from the germline V gene are SNHLY and FYNNEI. The CDR3 consists of 12 residues. V lost 4 bases, J lost 3 bases, and 6 bases lay in between.

V usage is TRBV19 and J usage is TRBJ1-1; no clear D. V lost 7 bases to trimming and J lost 5 bases, with 11 bases between them. The length of the CDR3 is 12 residues. Germline-derived CDR1 and CDR2 are LNHDA and SQIVND (reference sequence). The CDR3 spells CASTGWKTEAFF. In DNA, the CDR3 is TGTGCCAGTACCGGGTGGAAGACTGAAGCTTTCTTT.

The rearrangement uses TRBV5-1 and TRBJ2-7; the D is unclear. CDR1 is SGHRS and CDR2 is YFSETQ in the germline V gene. This CDR3 spans 12 amino acids. V was clipped by 1 base and J by 3 bases, with 5 bases between them. CDR3 in DNA: TGCGCCAGCAGCTTGTCGTTCTACGAGCAGTACTTC. This sequence encodes CASSLSFYEQYF.

The rearrangement links TRBV19 to TRBJ1-1, with D unresolved. V was clipped by 1 base and J by 8 bases, with 8 bases between them. The CDR3 length is 12 residues. Germline assignment: CDR1 LNHDA and CDR2 SQIVND (reference sequence). CDR3 loop: CASSIGAREAFF. The CDR3 bases are TGTGCCAGTAGTATAGGGGCGAGAGAAGCTTTCTTT.

This clone was counted at least ten times. This rearrangement joins TRBV7-9 to TRBJ2-1, with TRBD2 identical over 7 bases. Germline V lookup: CDR1 SEHNR, CDR2 FQNEAQ (reference sequence). This CDR3 has 13 residues. The V gene end was trimmed by 8 bases and the J gene end by 8 bases; junction bases not matched to a gene: 9. CDR3 amino acids: CASASGANDEQFF. The CDR3 nucleotides are TGTGCCAGCGCCAGCGGGGCTAATGATGAGCAGTTCTTC.